These 19 T cell receptor beta chains came from one sample sequenced in a study of cytomegalovirus exposure and HLA in healthy donors. It was with 60 Vbeta and 13 Jbeta primers that the PCR ran. Sequenced by immunoSEQ multiplex PCR; TCRdb stores in-frame clones only, minus some. The sample yields 110,000 to 150,000 clones, around three quarters seen once. The sequenced sample was PBMCs. The receptors here all came from a man aged 35 to 55 in good health and CMV-seronegative.

The chain has TRBV9 and TRBJ1-5, with D uncertain. CDR1 and CDR2 from the germline V gene are SGDLS and YYNGEE. Trimming took off 5 bases at V and 5 bases at J, with 14 bases between the two ends. CDR3 length equals 14 residues. CDR3 DNA: TGTGCCAGCAGTCCGGACCCGCGGGATCAGCCCCAGCATTTT. Encoded protein: CASSPDPRDQPQHF.

V and J are TRBV9 and TRBJ2-7; 7 bases match TRBD2. There are 14 residues in the CDR3. The ends lost 5 bases at V and 2 bases at J; junction bases unmatched: 7. CDR1 is SGDLS, CDR2 YYNGEE, per germline. This CDR3 is CASSRSGRTYEQYF. CDR3 in DNA: TGTGCCAGCAGTCGTAGCGGGCGGACCTACGAGCAGTACTTC.

The chain recombines TRBV30 with TRBJ1-3; 8 positions agree with TRBD1. The CDR3 has 14 residues. Germline-derived CDR1 and CDR2 are GTSNPN and SVGIG (reference sequence). V lost 0 bases to trimming and J lost 3 bases; unmatched junction nucleotides: 1. CDR3 DNA sequence: TGTGCCTGGAGTGTACAGGGGGTTGGAAACACCATATATTTT. Amino acids: CAWSVQGVGNTIYF. Together with reference TRBV30 and TRBJ1-3, the CDR3 gives the full variable domain: SQTIHQWPATLVQPVGSPLSLECTVEGTSNPNLYWYRQAAGRGLQLLFYSVGIGQISSEVPQNLSASRPQDRQFILSSKKLLLSDSGFYLCAWSVQGVGNTIYFGEGSWLTVV.

The chain is built from TRBV9 and TRBJ1-1; unclear D gene. Germline-derived CDR1 and CDR2 are SGDLS and YYNGEE. The CDR3 runs 13 residues. Trimming cost V 2 bases and J 9 bases, with 14 bases left between them. The CDR3 sequence is CASSVELHSQAFF. CDR3 DNA sequence: TGTGCCAGCAGCGTTGAGTTGCATTCCCAAGCTTTCTTT.

The CDR3 DNA is TGTGCCAGCAGTGAACAGGGGGGATCAGATACGCAGTATTTT. Translating it yields CASSEQGGSDTQYF. The genes are TRBV2 and TRBJ2-3; maybe TRBD1 (7 bases). The ends were cut back, 2 bases at V and 4 bases at J, with 10 bases in the middle. Germline CDR1 is SNHLY and CDR2 is FYNNEI. This CDR3 has 14 amino acids. The variable domain in full, with the rest retrieved from reference TRBV2 and TRBJ2-3, is EPEVTQTPSHQVTQMGQEVILRCVPISNHLYFYWYRQILGQKVEFLVSFYNNEISEKSEIFDDQFSVERPDGSNFTLKIRSTKLEDSAMYFCASSEQGGSDTQYFGPGTRLTVL.

This chain links TRBV5-1 with TRBJ1-2, with D possibly matching TRBD1 (6 bases). In germline, CDR1 is SGHRS, CDR2 YFSETQ. V was cut by 4 bases and J by 0 bases, with 31 bases left in between. This CDR3 contains 21 residues. DNA for the CDR3: TGCGCCAGCAGCGGGCAACACAGGGTTGGTTTTGATCCCGAAGCTAACTATGGCTACACCTTC. It yields the protein CASSGQHRVGFDPEANYGYTF.

This clone was observed a few times. V is TRBV27 and J is TRBJ2-1; TRBD1 matches at 9 bases. V was clipped by 3 bases and J by 6 bases; unmatched bases: 3. The CDR3 runs 14 residues. CDR1 is MNHEY and CDR2 is SMNVEV in the germline V gene (reference sequence). Written as DNA, the CDR3 is TGTGCCAGCAGTTTGATGGACAGGGGCAATGAGCAGTTCTTC. The encoded protein is CASSLMDRGNEQFF.

The V and J genes are TRBV11-2 and TRBJ2-1, with D tentatively TRBD2 (5 bases). Germline CDR1 is SGHAT and CDR2 is FQNNGV. The CDR3 is 16 residues long. The V end was cut by 4 bases, the J end by 2 bases, with 15 bases between. As DNA, the CDR3 is TGTGCCAGCAGCTCGCTGGGGAGCGGACCCTACAATGAGCAGTTCTTC. Its protein is CASSSLGSGPYNEQFF.

In this sample, this clone turned up a few times. J is TRBJ2-1 and V is TRBV7-3; D gene unclear. The germline V gene encodes CDR1 SGHTA and CDR2 FQGTGA. Trimming removed 4 bases at V and 5 bases at J, with 9 bases between. CDR3 size: 13 residues. DNA of the CDR3: TGTGCCAGCAGCTCCCCAGGAAACAATGAGCAGTTCTTC. This translates into CASSSPGNNEQFF. The entire variable domain, with the rest obtained from reference TRBV7-3 and TRBJ2-1, is as follows: GAGVSQTPSNKVTEKGKYVELRCDPISGHTALYWYRQSLGQGPEFLIYFQGTGAADDSGLPNDRFFAVRPEGSVSTLKIQRTERGDSAVYLCASSSPGNNEQFFGPGTRLTVL.

The chain joins TRBV10-3 to TRBJ2-4, with D possibly being TRBD1 (6 bases). The CDR3 loop spans 15 amino acids. Germline CDR1 is ENHRY and CDR2 is SYGVKD. V was clipped by 2 bases and J by 7 bases, with 15 bases between them. CDR3 region: CAISEGVGGFNIQYF. The CDR3 DNA sequence: TGTGCCATCAGTGAGGGAGTAGGGGGTTTCAACATTCAGTACTTC.

This rearrangement joins TRBV6-6 to TRBJ2-7, with D possibly being TRBD2 (6 bases). CDR1 is MNHNY, CDR2 SVGAGI, per germline (reference sequence). V was clipped by 4 bases and J by 2 bases, with 18 bases between them. The CDR3 has 16 amino acids. The CDR3 sequence is CASSFPTEGNPYEQYF. The CDR3 coding sequence is TGTGCCAGCAGTTTTCCCACGGAGGGGAACCCCTACGAGCAGTACTTC.

CDR3 loop: CASSLGTGVWETQYF. DNA of the CDR3: TGTGCCAGCAGCCTGGGGACAGGGGTATGGGAGACCCAGTACTTC. The chain links TRBV5-6 to TRBJ2-5; 10 nucleotides line up with TRBD1. The CDR3 is made up of 15 amino acids. V trimming: 4 bases; J trimming: 5 bases; junction bases outside the gene matches: 8. The germline V gene has CDR1 SGHDT and CDR2 YYEEEE.

The gene calls are TRBV5-4 and TRBJ1-2, with D perhaps TRBD1 (6 bases). CDR1 is SGHNT, CDR2 YYREEE, per germline (reference sequence). Trimming cost V 4 bases and J 3 bases, with 13 bases left between them. The CDR3 sequence is 14 residues long. Here the CDR3 DNA reads TGTGCCAGCAGCACCCAGGGGAACTACTATGGCTACACCTTC. It translates to CASSTQGNYYGYTF.

V and J are TRBV7-2 and TRBJ2-2; weak D call: TRBD2 (6 bases). The V and J ends lost 4 bases and 2 bases respectively, with 14 bases between them. CDR3 length equals 16 residues. The germline CDR1 and CDR2 sequences are SGHTA and FQGNSA. The CDR3 is CASSSFGGSNTGELFF. The CDR3 DNA reads TGTGCCAGCAGCTCTTTCGGAGGGTCAAACACCGGGGAGCTGTTTTTT.

This chain uses TRBV9 with TRBJ2-1, with D possibly TRBD2 on 6 matching bases. V shed 4 bases and J shed 2 bases, with 19 bases lying between them. Germline V lookup: CDR1 SGDLS, CDR2 YYNGEE. The CDR3 length is 17 residues. The CDR3 DNA follows: TGTGCCAGCAGCTCCCAGAGCGGGTCCTCCCCCTACAATGAGCAGTTCTTC. It codes for CASSSQSGSSPYNEQFF.

The gene calls are TRBV12-2 and TRBJ2-7; the DNA was not compared with TRBD1, the D call given in the table. TRBV12-2 has pseudogene status. The CDR3 is 16 amino acids. Here the CDR3 reads CASRLPTGVGAYEQYF. The CDR3 bases are TGTGCAAGTCGCCTCCCAACAGGGGTAGGGGCCTACGAGCAGTACTTC.

The CDR3 sequence: CASSPTDREWDSPLHF. The CDR3 DNA sequence: TGTGCCAGCTCACCAACGGACAGGGAGTGGGATTCACCCCTCCACTTT. The rearrangement uses TRBV18 and TRBJ1-6; the match to TRBD1 covers 8 bases. The V gene end was trimmed by 2 bases and the J gene end by 8 bases; junction bases not matched to a gene: 8. Per germline, CDR1 KGHSH and CDR2 LQKENI. CDR3 size: 16 residues.

The rearrangement links TRBV7-2 to TRBJ2-5, with TRBD1 matching over 7 bases. CDR1 is SGHTA, CDR2 FQGNSA, per germline. The junction had 10 bases not matched to a gene; V was cut back by 5 bases and J by 4 bases. This CDR3 has 15 amino acids. The CDR3 bases are TGTGCCAGCAGCACTCAGACAGGGTGGGGAGAGACCCAGTACTTC. This encodes CASSTQTGWGETQYF.

The rearrangement joins TRBV4-1 to TRBJ2-2; D gene ambiguous. The CDR3 consists of 14 residues. Germline V gene data show CDR1 as MGHRA and CDR2 as YSYEKL. Trimming cost V 6 bases and J 5 bases, with 13 bases left between them. The CDR3 reads CASRPVLKTGELFF. The CDR3 DNA is TGCGCCAGCAGGCCGGTACTAAAGACCGGGGAGCTGTTTTTT.